This T cell receptor (beta chain) was found in a study of blood T cells in healthy people across ages. Study as a whole: Template switching picked up about one barcoded beta molecule for each two T cells.

PCR was performed a second time for about 6 to 12 cycles using a sample-barcoded 5' primer and a J-beta primer mix. Each CDR3 protein is one row after TCRdb ran MiXCR on the 5' RACE reads. In the table there are about 730,000 distinct CDR3 sequences, approximately 39% of which are singletons. The CDR3 has 14 amino acids. Looked up from germline, CDR1 is DFQATT and CDR2 is SNEGSKA (reference sequence). V shed 6 bases, J shed 4 bases, and the junction held 8 bases outside the gene matches. The extraction recovered at least 6 micrograms of total RNA per sample. The chain carries TRBV20-1 and TRBJ2-1; 8 bases match TRBD2. The TCR originated in an older woman in good health. Sequencing input: blood. The DNA of the CDR3 is TGCAGTGCAGACCTAGCGGGCGTATACAATGAGCAGTTCTTC. This codes for CSADLAGVYNEQFF.